This entry lists 5 T cell receptor beta chains sequenced from one sample in a study of blood T cell repertoires in COVID-19. Repertoires were generated with immunoSEQ multiplex PCR, while TCRdb's copy carries only in-frame clones and drops some. The table includes 100,000 to 120,000 clones, roughly four fifths detected once. Sequenced: peripheral blood. Source of these receptors: a woman aged 60-70 years with acute or convalescent COVID-19.

This chain uses TRBV14 with TRBJ2-5; tentatively, D is TRBD2 (6 bases). This CDR3 is 12 amino acids long. V lost 4 bases and J 8 bases, leaving 11 bases between the germline ends. In germline, CDR1 is SGHDN, CDR2 FVKESK. The CDR3 spells CASSPDSGTQYF. The CDR3 coding sequence is TGTGCCAGCAGCCCCGATAGCGGTACCCAGTACTTC. Based on the CDR3 plus reference TRBV14 and TRBJ2-5, the full variable domain is EAGVTQFPSHSVIEKGQTVTLRCDPISGHDNLYWYRRVMGKEIKFLLHFVKESKQDESGMPNNRFLAERTGGTYSTLKVQPAELEDSGVYFCASSPDSGTQYFGPGTRLLVL.

V gene TRBV28 combines with J gene TRBJ2-7; 7 bases align to TRBD1. CDR3 length: 13 amino acids. Germline trimming cut 3 bases from V and 4 bases from J; bases unmatched to any gene: 3. Germline lookup yields CDR1 MDHEN and CDR2 SYDVKM. The CDR3 here is CASSFRDSYEQYF. In DNA form, the CDR3 reads TGTGCCAGCAGTTTTAGGGACAGTTACGAGCAGTACTTC.

This clone was counted once. The chain has TRBV3-1 (or the pseudogene TRBV3-2) and TRBJ2-7; D might be TRBD1 (6 bases). The CDR3 is 13 amino acids. Germline V gene sequence: CDR1 LGHDT, CDR2 YNNKEL (reference sequence). The V end was cut by 1 base, the J end by 7 bases, with 11 bases between. In DNA form, the CDR3 reads TGTGCCAGCAGCCAAGGGACAGTCCGGGAGCAGTACTTC. It is translated as CASSQGTVREQYF.

V is TRBV19 and J is TRBJ1-2; D possibly corresponds to TRBD1 (5 bases). Germline CDR1 reads LNHDA; CDR2 reads SQIVND (reference sequence). The CDR3 spans 15 residues. Between the trimmed V and J ends, which lost 4 bases and 7 bases, there was a span of 19 bases. The CDR3 loop is CASSREWDLWGGYTF. CDR3 bases: TGTGCCAGTAGTAGAGAGTGGGACTTGTGGGGTGGCTACACCTTC. The whole variable domain, remainder taken from reference TRBV19 and TRBJ1-2, is DGGITQSPKYLFRKEGQNVTLSCEQNLNHDAMYWYRQDPGQGLRLIYYSQIVNDFQKGDIAEGYSVSREKKESFPLTVTSAQKNPTAFYLCASSREWDLWGGYTFGSGTRLTVV.

The chain links TRBV4-3 to TRBJ2-5; perhaps TRBD2 as D (5 bases). Trimming pared 1 base from V and 5 bases from J, leaving 17 bases between. The V gene's germline CDR1 is LGHNA and CDR2 YSLEER. CDR3 length equals 16 residues. CDR3 amino acids: CASSQGPAGGSETQYF. CDR3 sequence (DNA): TGCGCCAGCAGCCAAGGCCCGGCGGGTGGTTCGGAGACCCAGTACTTC.